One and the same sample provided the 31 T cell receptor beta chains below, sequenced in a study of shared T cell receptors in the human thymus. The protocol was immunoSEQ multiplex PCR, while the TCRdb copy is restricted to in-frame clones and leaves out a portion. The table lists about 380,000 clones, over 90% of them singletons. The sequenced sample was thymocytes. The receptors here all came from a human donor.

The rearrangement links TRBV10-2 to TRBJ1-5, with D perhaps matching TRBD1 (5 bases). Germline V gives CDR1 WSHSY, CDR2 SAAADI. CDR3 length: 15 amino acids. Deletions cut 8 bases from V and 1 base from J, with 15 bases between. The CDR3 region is CASGGKEESNQPQHF. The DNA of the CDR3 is TGCGCCAGCGGGGGGAAGGAGGAGAGCAATCAGCCCCAGCATTTT.

The CDR3 sequence is CASSQEQGTKNEQYF. The CDR3 nucleotides are TGTGCCAGCAGCCAAGAACAGGGGACGAAGAACGAGCAGTACTTC. The gene calls are TRBV6-5 and TRBJ2-7; 7 bases are a match to TRBD1. Germline values: CDR1 MNHEY, CDR2 SVGAGI. The CDR3 covers 15 residues. V trimming: 6 bases; J trimming: 5 bases; junction bases outside the gene matches: 13.

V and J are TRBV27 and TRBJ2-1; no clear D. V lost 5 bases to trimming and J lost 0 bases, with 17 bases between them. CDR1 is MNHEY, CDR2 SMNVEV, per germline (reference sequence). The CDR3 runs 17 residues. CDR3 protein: CASSLDGRSCSYNEQFF. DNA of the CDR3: TGTGCCAGCAGTCTAGATGGAAGGAGTTGCTCCTACAATGAGCAGTTCTTC.

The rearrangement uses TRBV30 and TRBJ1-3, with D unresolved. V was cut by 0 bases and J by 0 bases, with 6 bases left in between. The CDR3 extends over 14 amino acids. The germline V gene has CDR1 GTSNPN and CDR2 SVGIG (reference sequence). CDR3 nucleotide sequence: TGTGCCTGGAGTGTAGTGGGCTCTGGAAACACCATATATTTT. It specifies CAWSVVGSGNTIYF.

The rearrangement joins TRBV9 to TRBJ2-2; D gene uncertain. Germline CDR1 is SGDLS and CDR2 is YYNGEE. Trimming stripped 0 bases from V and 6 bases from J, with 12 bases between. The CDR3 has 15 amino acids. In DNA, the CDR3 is TGTGCCAGCAGCGTAGCGGGCAAAACCCCCGGGGAGCTGTTTTTT. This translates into CASSVAGKTPGELFF. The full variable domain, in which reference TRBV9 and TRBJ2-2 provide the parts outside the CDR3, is DSGVTQTPKHLITATGQRVTLRCSPRSGDLSVYWYQQSLDQGLQFLIQYYNGEERAKGNILERFSAQQFPDLHSELNLSSLELGDSALYFCASSVAGKTPGELFFGEGSRLTVL.

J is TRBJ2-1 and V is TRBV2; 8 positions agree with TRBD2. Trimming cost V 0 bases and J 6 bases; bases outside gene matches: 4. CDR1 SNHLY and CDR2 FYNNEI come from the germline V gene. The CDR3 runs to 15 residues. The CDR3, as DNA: TGTGCCAGCAGTGAAGCTCGGGGGGGTAGCAATGAGCAGTTCTTC. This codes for CASSEARGGSNEQFF.

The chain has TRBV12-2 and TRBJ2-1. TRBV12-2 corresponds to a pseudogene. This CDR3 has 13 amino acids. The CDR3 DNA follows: TGTGCAAGTCGCTTATCGGGGCCGAATGAGCAGTTCTTC. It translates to CASRLSGPNEQFF.

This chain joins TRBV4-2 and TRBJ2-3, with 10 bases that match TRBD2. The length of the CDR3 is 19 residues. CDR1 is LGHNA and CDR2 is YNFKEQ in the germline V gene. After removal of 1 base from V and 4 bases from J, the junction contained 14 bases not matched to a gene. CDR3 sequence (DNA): TGTGCCAGCAGCCAAGTTCAACTAGCGGGGCCCCGAGGGCCAGATACGCAGTATTTT. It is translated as CASSQVQLAGPRGPDTQYF.

The CDR3 coding sequence is TGTGCCAGCAGTTCGACTAGCGGGACCCGCACAGATACGCAGTATTTT. This sequence encodes CASSSTSGTRTDTQYF. The V gene is TRBV2, the J gene TRBJ2-3, with 11 bases that match TRBD2. The V gene's germline CDR1 is SNHLY and CDR2 FYNNEI. This CDR3 comprises 16 residues. The V and J ends lost 5 bases and 1 base, in that order; junction bases with no gene match: 5.

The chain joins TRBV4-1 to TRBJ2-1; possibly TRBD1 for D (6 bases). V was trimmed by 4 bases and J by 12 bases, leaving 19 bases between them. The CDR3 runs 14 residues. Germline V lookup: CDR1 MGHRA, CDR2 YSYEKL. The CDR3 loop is CASSLGQRAGGQFF. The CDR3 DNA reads TGCGCCAGCAGCCTCGGACAGAGAGCAGGAGGGCAGTTCTTC.

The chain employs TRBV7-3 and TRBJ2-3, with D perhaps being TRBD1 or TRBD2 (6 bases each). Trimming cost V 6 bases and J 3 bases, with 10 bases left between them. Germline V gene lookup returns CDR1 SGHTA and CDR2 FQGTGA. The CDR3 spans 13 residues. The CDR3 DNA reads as TGTGCCAGCAGACTAGGGGGGACAGATACGCAGTATTTT. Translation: CASRLGGTDTQYF. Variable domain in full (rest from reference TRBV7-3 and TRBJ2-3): GAGVSQTPSNKVTEKGKYVELRCDPISGHTALYWYRQSLGQGPEFLIYFQGTGAADDSGLPNDRFFAVRPEGSVSTLKIQRTERGDSAVYLCASRLGGTDTQYFGPGTRLTVL.

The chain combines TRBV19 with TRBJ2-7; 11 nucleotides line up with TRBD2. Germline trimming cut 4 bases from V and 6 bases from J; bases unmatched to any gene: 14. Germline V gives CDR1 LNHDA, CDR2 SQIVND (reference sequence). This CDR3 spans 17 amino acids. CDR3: CASSNPTSGTSRSEQYF. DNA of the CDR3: TGTGCCAGTAGTAACCCGACTAGCGGGACGTCCCGCAGCGAGCAGTACTTC.

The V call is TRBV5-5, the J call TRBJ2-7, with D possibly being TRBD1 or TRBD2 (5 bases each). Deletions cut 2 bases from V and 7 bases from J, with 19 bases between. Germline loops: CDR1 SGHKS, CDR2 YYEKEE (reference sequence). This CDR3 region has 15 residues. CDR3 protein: CASSFGGQGLWEQYF. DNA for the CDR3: TGTGCCAGCAGCTTTGGCGGGCAGGGCTTATGGGAGCAGTACTTC.

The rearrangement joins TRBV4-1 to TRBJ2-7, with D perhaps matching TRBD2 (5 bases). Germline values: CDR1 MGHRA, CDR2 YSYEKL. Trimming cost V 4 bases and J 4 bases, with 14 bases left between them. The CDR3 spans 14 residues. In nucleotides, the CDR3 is TGCGCCAGCAGCCGAGGGTGGTTGGGGTACGAGCAGTACTTC. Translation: CASSRGWLGYEQYF.

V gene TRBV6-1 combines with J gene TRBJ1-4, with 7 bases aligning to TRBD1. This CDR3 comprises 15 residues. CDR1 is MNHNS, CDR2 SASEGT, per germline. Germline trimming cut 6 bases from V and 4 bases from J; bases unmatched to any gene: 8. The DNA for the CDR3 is TGTGCCAGCAGCCCCCGACAGGGAATTAATGAAAAACTGTTTTTT. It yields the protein CASSPRQGINEKLFF.

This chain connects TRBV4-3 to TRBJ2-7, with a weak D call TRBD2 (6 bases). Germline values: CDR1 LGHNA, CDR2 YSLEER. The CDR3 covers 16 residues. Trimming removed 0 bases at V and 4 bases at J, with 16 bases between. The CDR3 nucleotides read TGCGCCAGCAGCCAAGAATGGCGGGACCTCGGGTACGAGCAGTACTTC. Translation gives CASSQEWRDLGYEQYF.

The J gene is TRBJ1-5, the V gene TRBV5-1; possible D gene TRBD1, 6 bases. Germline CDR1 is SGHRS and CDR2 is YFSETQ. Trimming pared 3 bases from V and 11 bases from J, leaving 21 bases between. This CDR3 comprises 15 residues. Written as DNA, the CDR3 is TGCGCCAGCAGCTCGGGGGGTACAGGGCCAGAGTCCCAGCATTTT. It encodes CASSSGGTGPESQHF. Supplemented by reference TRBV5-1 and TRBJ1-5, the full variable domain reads KAGVTQTPRYLIKTRGQQVTLSCSPISGHRSVSWYQQTPGQGLQFLFEYFSETQRNKGNFPGRFSGRQFSNSRSEMNVSTLELGDSALYLCASSSGGTGPESQHFGDGTRLSIL.

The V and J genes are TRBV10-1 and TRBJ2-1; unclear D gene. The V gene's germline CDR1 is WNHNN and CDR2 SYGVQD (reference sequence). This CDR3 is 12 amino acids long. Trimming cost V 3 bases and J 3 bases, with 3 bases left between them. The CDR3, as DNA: TGCGCCAGCAGTGACCTCTACAATGAGCAGTTCTTC. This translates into CASSDLYNEQFF.

CDR3: CASSPFRTGQDTQYF. The CDR3 DNA is TGTGCCAGCAGCCCTTTCCGGACGGGGCAAGATACGCAGTATTTT. The chain couples TRBV13 to TRBJ2-3; TRBD1 or TRBD2 may be the D gene (5 bases each). Germline lookup yields CDR1 PRHDT and CDR2 FYEKMQ (reference sequence). The germline V and J ends were trimmed by 5 bases and 5 bases, with 17 bases remaining between them. The CDR3 has 15 residues.

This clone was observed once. CDR3 DNA: TGCAGTGCAGGGTCAGGCGAGACCCAGTACTTC. This gives the protein CSAGSGETQYF. The rearrangement joins TRBV20-1 to TRBJ2-5; D not resolved. CDR1 is DFQATT, CDR2 SNEGSKA, per germline (reference sequence). Trimming took off 6 bases at V and 5 bases at J, with 10 bases between the two ends. This CDR3 has 11 residues.

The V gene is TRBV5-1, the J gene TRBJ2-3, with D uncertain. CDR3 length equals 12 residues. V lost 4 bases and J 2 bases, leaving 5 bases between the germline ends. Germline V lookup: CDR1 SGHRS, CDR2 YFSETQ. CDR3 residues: CASSIDTDTQYF. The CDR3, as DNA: TGCGCCAGCAGCATAGACACAGATACGCAGTATTTT. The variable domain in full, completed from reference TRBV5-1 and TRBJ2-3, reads KAGVTQTPRYLIKTRGQQVTLSCSPISGHRSVSWYQQTPGQGLQFLFEYFSETQRNKGNFPGRFSGRQFSNSRSEMNVSTLELGDSALYLCASSIDTDTQYFGPGTRLTVL.

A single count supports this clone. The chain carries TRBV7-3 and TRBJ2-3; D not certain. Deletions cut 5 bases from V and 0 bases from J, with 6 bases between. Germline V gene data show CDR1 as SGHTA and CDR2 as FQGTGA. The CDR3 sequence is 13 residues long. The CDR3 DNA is TGTGCCAGCAGCCCCTCTAGCACAGATACGCAGTATTTT. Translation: CASSPSSTDTQYF.

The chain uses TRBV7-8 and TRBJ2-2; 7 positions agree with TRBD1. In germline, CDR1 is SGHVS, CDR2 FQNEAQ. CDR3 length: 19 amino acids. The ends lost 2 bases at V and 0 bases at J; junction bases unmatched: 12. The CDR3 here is CASSLFGPGQGANTGELFF. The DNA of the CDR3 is TGTGCCAGCAGCTTATTCGGCCCCGGGCAGGGGGCGAACACCGGGGAGCTGTTTTTT. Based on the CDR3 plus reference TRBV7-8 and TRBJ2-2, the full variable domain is GAGVSQSPRYKVAKRGQDVALRCDPISGHVSLFWYQQALGQGPEFLTYFQNEAQLDKSGLPSDRFFAERPEGSVSTLKIQRTQQEDSAVYLCASSLFGPGQGANTGELFFGEGSRLTVL.

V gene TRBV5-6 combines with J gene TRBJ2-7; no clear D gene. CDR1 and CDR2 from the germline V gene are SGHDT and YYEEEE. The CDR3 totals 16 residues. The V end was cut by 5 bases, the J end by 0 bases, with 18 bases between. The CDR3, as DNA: TGTGCCAGCAGGCTTGGGTTCACGGCCCTCTCCTACGAGCAGTACTTC. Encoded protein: CASRLGFTALSYEQYF. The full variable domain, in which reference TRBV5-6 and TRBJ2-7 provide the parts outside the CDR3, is DAGVTQSPTHLIKTRGQQVTLRCSPKSGHDTVSWYQQALGQGPQFIFQYYEEEERQRGNFPDRFSGHQFPNYSSELNVNALLLGDSALYLCASRLGFTALSYEQYFGPGTRLTVT.

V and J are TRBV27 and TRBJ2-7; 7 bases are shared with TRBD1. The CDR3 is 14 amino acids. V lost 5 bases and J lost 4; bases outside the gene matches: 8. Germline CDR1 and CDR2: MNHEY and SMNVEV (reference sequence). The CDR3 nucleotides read TGTGCCAGCAGTGTGACCGGGACAGAGTACGAGCAGTACTTC. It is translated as CASSVTGTEYEQYF.

Here the CDR3 reads CASSQTRGKRQGQGEYF. In nucleotides, the CDR3 is TGCGCCAGCAGTCAAACCCGGGGTAAAAGACAGGGGCAGGGGGAGTACTTC. The rearrangement uses TRBV23-1 and TRBJ2-7; 8 bases match TRBD1. TRBV23-1 is an ORF, with its function uncertain. V was clipped by 2 bases and J by 11 bases; unmatched bases: 20. CDR3 length: 17 residues.

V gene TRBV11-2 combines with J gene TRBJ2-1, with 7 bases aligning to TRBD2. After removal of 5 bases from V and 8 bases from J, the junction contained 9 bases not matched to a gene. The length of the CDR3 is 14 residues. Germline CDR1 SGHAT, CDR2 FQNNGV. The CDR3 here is CASSPSREVHEQFF. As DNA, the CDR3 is TGTGCCAGCAGCCCCTCTCGGGAGGTCCATGAGCAGTTCTTC.

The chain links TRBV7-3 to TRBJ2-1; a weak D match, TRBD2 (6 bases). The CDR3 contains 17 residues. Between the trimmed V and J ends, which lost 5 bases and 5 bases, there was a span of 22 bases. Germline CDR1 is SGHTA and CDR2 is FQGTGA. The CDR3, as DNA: TGTGCCAGCAGCCCCCGGCGGGAAGCGGTCCGGGACAATGAGCAGTTCTTC. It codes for CASSPRREAVRDNEQFF.

Here the CDR3 DNA reads TGTGCCAGCAGTCTCGGACAGGGAGATGGCTACACCTTC. Protein product: CASSLGQGDGYTF. The chain joins TRBV6-4 to TRBJ1-2; 8 nucleotides align to TRBD1. The germline CDR1 and CDR2 sequences are MRHNA and SNTAGT. The CDR3 has 13 residues. The J segment lost 6 bases and the V segment lost 5 bases, leaving 5 bases of the junction unmatched.

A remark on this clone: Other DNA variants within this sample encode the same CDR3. CDR3 sequence: CASSWRGNTEAFF. The CDR3 DNA sequence: TGTGCCAGCAGTTGGCGGGGTAACACTGAAGCTTTCTTT. The gene calls are TRBV27 and TRBJ1-1, with D unclear. V lost 4 bases and J lost 2, with 8 bases in between. The CDR3 spans 13 residues. CDR1 MNHEY and CDR2 SMNVEV come from the germline V gene (reference sequence).

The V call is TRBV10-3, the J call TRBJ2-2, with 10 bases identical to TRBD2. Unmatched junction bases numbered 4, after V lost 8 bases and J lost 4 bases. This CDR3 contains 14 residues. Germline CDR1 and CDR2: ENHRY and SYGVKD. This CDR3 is CAIGAGGPTGELFF. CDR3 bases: TGTGCCATCGGAGCGGGAGGGCCCACCGGGGAGCTGTTTTTT.